What follows are 12 T cell receptor beta chains derived from one specimen sequenced in a study of identical twins. TCRdb reanalysed the 5' RACE reads using MiXCR and keeps one entry per CDR3 protein. Of some 1,600,000 distinct CDR3 sequences listed, about 31% are singletons. What was sequenced was cord blood. All receptors derive from a newborn girl in good health.

V and J are TRBV2 and TRBJ1-6, with a tentative D call TRBD1 (5 bases). The germline V and J ends were trimmed by 1 base and 13 bases, with 8 bases remaining between them. Germline CDR1 and CDR2: SNHLY and FYNNEI. The CDR3 consists of 12 residues. The CDR3 DNA reads as TGTGCCAGCAGTGAAGTAACAGGCCCCCTCCACTTT. Translating gives CASSEVTGPLHF.

In nucleotides, the CDR3 is TGTGCCAGCAGTTCCCCCTACAGGGAGGACACTGAAGCTTTCTTT. It translates to CASSSPYREDTEAFF. V and J are TRBV12-3 or TRBV12-4 and TRBJ1-1; D is possibly TRBD1 (6 bases). V lost 4 bases and J lost 3, with 15 bases in between. CDR3 length equals 15 residues.

This clonotype has a count of ten or more. The chain is built from TRBV3-1 and TRBJ2-1; D not certain. The CDR3 runs 11 residues. The germline V gene encodes CDR1 LGHDT and CDR2 YNNKEL (reference sequence). The ends were cut back, 0 bases at V and 14 bases at J, with 8 bases in the middle. As DNA, the CDR3 is TGTGCCAGCAGCCAAGATCGGCGGAAGTTCTTC. Residues: CASSQDRRKFF.

Only a few counts were recorded for this clonotype. The rearrangement joins TRBV6-5 to TRBJ2-7, with D perhaps matching TRBD2 (8 bases). The CDR3 has 18 residues. The V end was cut by 0 bases, the J end by 3 bases, with 21 bases between. The germline V gene has CDR1 MNHEY and CDR2 SVGAGI. This CDR3 is CASSYSRGRGAVGYEQYF. CDR3 nucleotide sequence: TGTGCCAGCAGTTACTCGAGGGGGCGGGGGGCTGTAGGCTACGAGCAGTACTTC.

The rearrangement uses TRBV15 and TRBJ2-7; D not resolved. CDR3 length: 13 amino acids. Germline V lookup: CDR1 LNHNV, CDR2 YYDKDF (reference sequence). V was trimmed by 2 bases and J by 3 bases, leaving 8 bases between them. As DNA, the CDR3 is TGTGCCACCAGCAGACGATTTGGCTACGAGCAGTACTTC. Its translation: CATSRRFGYEQYF. The entire variable domain, with the rest obtained from reference TRBV15 and TRBJ2-7, is as follows: DAMVIQNPRYQVTQFGKPVTLSCSQTLNHNVMYWYQQKSSQAPKLLFHYYDKDFNNEADTPDNFQSRRPNTSFCFLDIRSPGLGDTAMYLCATSRRFGYEQYFGPGTRLTVT.

This clonotype came up a few times. The chain links TRBV6-1 to TRBJ2-3; D uncertain. The ends were cut back, 1 base at V and 3 bases at J, with 8 bases in the middle. Germline V gene data show CDR1 as MNHNS and CDR2 as SASEGT. The CDR3 contains 14 residues. CDR3 amino acids: CASSEEGLTDTQYF. CDR3 in DNA: TGTGCCAGCAGTGAAGAAGGGCTTACAGATACGCAGTATTTT.

This clonotype was picked up a small number of times. V and J are TRBV28 and TRBJ2-4, with D hard to call. Matching the DNA end better, TRBJ2-7 makes the J call doubtful. The CDR3 sequence is 14 residues long. Germline assignment: CDR1 MDHEN and CDR2 SYDVKM. CDR3 amino acids: CASAPTALTAEQYF. For the CDR3, the DNA is TGTGCCAGCGCCCCCACCGCATTGACCGCCGAGCAGTACTTC.

This clonotype was seen only a few times. The chain links TRBV7-2 to TRBJ2-3; TRBD2 matches 7 bases. V was clipped by 1 base and J by 1 base; unmatched bases: 2. The germline CDR1 and CDR2 sequences are SGHTA and FQGNSA. CDR3 length: 15 amino acids. The CDR3 loop reads CASSLVGLGTDTQYF. CDR3 coding DNA: TGTGCCAGCAGCTTAGTTGGACTAGGCACAGATACGCAGTATTTT.

The rearrangement joins TRBV6-5 to TRBJ2-1, with 7 bases matching TRBD1. CDR1 is MNHEY, CDR2 SVGAGI, per germline. V lost 8 bases, J lost 8 bases, and 15 bases stayed unmatched. This CDR3 is built from 15 residues. CDR3 region: CASRFGRGRIDEQFF. CDR3 in DNA: TGTGCCAGCCGGTTCGGCAGGGGGAGAATCGATGAGCAGTTCTTC.

The chain has TRBV9 and TRBJ1-2; D is ambiguous. V gave up 0 bases and J gave up 4 bases, with 13 bases separating them. The CDR3 spans 15 residues. Germline V gives CDR1 SGDLS, CDR2 YYNGEE. The CDR3 loop is CASSVDEGRGYGYTF. The DNA of the CDR3 is TGTGCCAGCAGCGTAGATGAAGGGCGCGGCTATGGCTACACCTTC. Full variable domain (rest looked up from reference TRBV9 and TRBJ1-2): DSGVTQTPKHLITATGQRVTLRCSPRSGDLSVYWYQQSLDQGLQFLIQYYNGEERAKGNILERFSAQQFPDLHSELNLSSLELGDSALYFCASSVDEGRGYGYTFGSGTRLTVV.

The chain couples TRBV6-1 to TRBJ2-6, with D maybe TRBD2 (5 bases). Trimming shortened V by 7 bases and J by 0 bases, and 19 bases separated the two germline ends. The germline V gene has CDR1 MNHNS and CDR2 SASEGT. CDR3 length: 18 amino acids. This CDR3 reads CASTLREPLSSGANVLTF. The CDR3 region has the DNA TGTGCCAGCACCCTTAGGGAGCCGTTAAGCTCTGGGGCCAACGTCCTGACTTTC.

This clonotype was seen only once. The rearrangement joins TRBV27 to TRBJ1-1; D is ambiguous. Germline V gene sequence: CDR1 MNHEY, CDR2 SMNVEV (reference sequence). The CDR3 consists of 13 residues. Deletions cut 4 bases from V and 4 bases from J, with 10 bases between. The CDR3 bases are TGTGCCAGCAGTTCCAGGCTCCTCACTGAAGCTTTCTTT. It translates to CASSSRLLTEAFF.